This TCR beta chain appears in the sequencing data of a study of follicular helper T cells after annual influenza vaccination. The assay was immunoSEQ multiplex PCR, and TCRdb's table has in-frame clones only and misses some. The table records 7,000 to 10,000 clones, 70% to 90% of them present only once. Looked up from germline, CDR1 is SGHNT and CDR2 is YYREEE (reference sequence). Losses at the gene ends were 4 bases for V and 4 bases for J; bases not matched to a gene: 12. The CDR3 loop spans 18 amino acids. Specified time point: 2014-2015 season, 7 days after vaccination. Sequencing was performed on CXCR5+ CD38- circulating T follicular helper cells from blood, taken 7 days after influenza vaccination. Described subset: circulating Tfh, non-naive CD4+CXCR5+PD-1+ (ICOS+CD38+ or ICOS-CD38-). The V call is TRBV5-4, the J call TRBJ2-5, with TRBD2 identical over 14 bases. The sequence was obtained from an adult who received the influenza vaccine. CDR3 residues: CASSRPRLAGGPPETQYF. The CDR3 DNA is TGTGCCAGCAGCCGACCCAGACTAGCGGGGGGGCCCCCAGAGACCCAGTACTTC.